Each of the 10 T cell receptor beta chains below was sequenced from the same sample in a study of blood T cell repertoires in COVID-19. Some clones are missing from TCRdb's copy, which holds only in-frame ones; the method was immunoSEQ multiplex PCR. The repertoire consists of about 180,000 clones, with around 80% occurring once and the leading ten covering approximately 7%. Sequencing was performed on peripheral blood. These receptors all come from a man between 65 and 85 years old with active or convalescent COVID-19.

This chain connects TRBV25-1 to TRBJ1-2; D may be TRBD1 (5 bases). The CDR3 consists of 14 residues. The germline V gene has CDR1 MGHDK and CDR2 SYGVNS. Deletions cut 7 bases from V and 4 bases from J, with 16 bases between. The CDR3 loop is CASTQGSGSYGYTF. The CDR3 DNA reads TGTGCCAGCACCCAGGGATCAGGCTCCTATGGCTACACCTTC.

V is TRBV30 and J is TRBJ2-5; tentatively, D is TRBD1 (5 bases). The V gene's germline CDR1 is GTSNPN and CDR2 SVGIG (reference sequence). V lost 0 bases and J 5 bases, leaving 13 bases between the germline ends. The CDR3 has 14 residues. CDR3: CAWSVHGAGETQYF. The DNA for the CDR3 is TGTGCCTGGAGTGTACATGGGGCCGGGGAGACCCAGTACTTC.

The rearrangement links TRBV6-5 to TRBJ1-4; no reliable D call. The V gene lost 0 bases and the J gene lost 5 bases, with 13 bases spanning the gap. The germline CDR1 and CDR2 sequences are MNHEY and SVGAGI. CDR3 size: 16 residues. CDR3: CASSYSADTLNEKLFF. CDR3 nucleotide sequence: TGTGCCAGCAGTTACTCCGCCGACACTTTAAATGAAAAACTGTTTTTT.

The V call is TRBV28, the J call TRBJ2-7; 9 nucleotides match TRBD2. Germline V CDR1 and CDR2: MDHEN, SYDVKM. V lost 7 bases and J lost 4; bases outside the gene matches: 5. This CDR3 spans 13 amino acids. The CDR3 coding sequence is TGTGCCAGCACCGGACTAGCGCCTTACGAGCAGTACTTC. Translation gives CASTGLAPYEQYF. Combining the CDR3 with reference TRBV28 and TRBJ2-7 gives the whole variable domain DVKVTQSSRYLVKRTGEKVFLECVQDMDHENMFWYRQDPGLGLRLIYFSYDVKMKEKGDIPEGYSVSREKKERFSLILESASTNQTSMYLCASTGLAPYEQYFGPGTRLTVT.

The chain joins TRBV2 to TRBJ1-1, with 9 bases identical to TRBD1. The CDR3 is 14 amino acids. Germline CDR1 and CDR2: SNHLY and FYNNEI. J lost 3 bases, V lost 6 bases, and 5 bases had no gene match. This chain's CDR3 is CASRRDREDTEAFF. The CDR3 DNA follows: TGTGCCAGCAGGAGGGACAGGGAGGACACTGAAGCTTTCTTT. Variable domain in full (rest from reference TRBV2 and TRBJ1-1): EPEVTQTPSHQVTQMGQEVILRCVPISNHLYFYWYRQILGQKVEFLVSFYNNEISEKSEIFDDQFSVERPDGSNFTLKIRSTKLEDSAMYFCASRRDREDTEAFFGQGTRLTVV.

The chain recombines TRBV19 with TRBJ1-5; 9 nucleotides line up with TRBD1. The CDR3 is 15 amino acids. The ends lost 5 bases at V and 6 bases at J; junction bases unmatched: 8. Germline CDR1 is LNHDA and CDR2 is SQIVND (reference sequence). The DNA of the CDR3 is TGTGCCAGTAGTCCCGGGACAGGGCCTTCTCAGCCCCAGCATTTT. Protein product: CASSPGTGPSQPQHF.

The chain joins TRBV19 to TRBJ1-6; no clear D gene. The CDR3 consists of 12 residues. Germline V gene data show CDR1 as LNHDA and CDR2 as SQIVND (reference sequence). V shed 4 bases and J shed 7 bases, with 5 bases lying between them. The CDR3 region has the DNA TGTGCCAGTAGTAGCGCGAATTCACCCCTCCACTTT. Protein product: CASSSANSPLHF.

The rearrangement joins TRBV5-4 to TRBJ1-1; D uncertain. The germline CDR1 and CDR2 sequences are SGHNT and YYREEE (reference sequence). V gave up 4 bases and J gave up 3 bases, with 10 bases separating them. The CDR3 runs to 13 residues. In DNA, the CDR3 is TGTGCCAGCAGCCTTCAGGTAGACACTGAAGCTTTCTTT. Translated, it gives CASSLQVDTEAFF.

J is TRBJ1-1 and V is TRBV6-5; D perhaps matches TRBD1 (5 bases). The CDR3 loop spans 14 amino acids. CDR1 MNHEY and CDR2 SVGAGI come from the germline V gene. Trimming pared 2 bases from V and 5 bases from J, leaving 12 bases between. CDR3 nucleotide sequence: TGTGCCAGCAGTTACACCCGGGGGGAGACTGAAGCTTTCTTT. Amino acids: CASSYTRGETEAFF.

A single count supports this clone. The chain links TRBV3-1 (or the pseudogene TRBV3-2) to TRBJ1-2; D is unresolved. Germline values: CDR1 LGHDT, CDR2 YNNKEL (reference sequence). The V end was cut by 5 bases, the J end by 4 bases, with 11 bases between. This CDR3 is built from 13 residues. CDR3 loop: CASSSAGAYGYTF. CDR3 in DNA: TGTGCCAGCAGCTCCGCGGGAGCCTATGGCTACACCTTC.